This entry describes one TCR beta chain. This clone's antigen is unknown. It has no much larger one-base neighbor in the sample; base qualities were not kept. This specimen belongs to a study of blood T cells in healthy people across ages (dated by TCRdb to between 2015 and 2017). For the study in its entirety: In model experiments, template switching captured about one uniquely barcoded TCR beta cDNA molecule for every two T cells. To track age-related changes in TCR beta repertoire diversity, the study relied on deep sequencing normalized with unique cDNA molecular identifiers. The donors were divided into four age groups: young (average around 15 years), middle-aged (over 35), aged (approximately 62) and long-lived (roughly 82). To avoid experimental bias, donors of different ages were randomly spread across the sequencing lanes. The study analyzed two additional independent replicas of 1 million unique cDNA reads from the same blood draw for two donors, one aged 18 to 30 and one aged 80 or older.

From its cysteine to its phenylalanine, the CDR3 spans 14 amino acids. The CDR3 DNA has 42 bases and is translated from base 1. The germline V gene gives CDR1 as SNHLY and CDR2 as FYNNEI. V sheds 7 bases and J sheds 5 bases, leaving 14 bases between their ends. The protocol used for the library was 5' RACE. The run used an Illumina HiSeq 2500. The second PCR ran for about 7 to 11 cycles and used a J-beta primer mix along with a sample-barcoded 5' primer. A unique molecular identifier was introduced onto each TCR beta cDNA molecule by a template-switch 5' adaptor carrying 12 random nucleotides. Each sample yielded at least 3 million CDR3-containing paired-end reads. The Mint cDNA synthesis kit, primed by a TRBC-specific oligonucleotide, was used to synthesize first-strand cDNA from all RNA. Following uracil-DNA glycosylase treatment, a first 18-cycle PCR with universal primers M1SS and BC2_uni_R was performed on all cDNA. The source study handled its data this way. For normalization, 1 million high-quality reads were randomly selected from each sample, with every read carrying a distinct molecular identifier. Reads with shared molecular identifiers were discarded instead of being binned into consensus sequences. MiTCR, with a Q25 quality threshold and the strictest error-elimination algorithm, was used for CDR3 identification, clonotype clustering and error correction. A nonparametric unseen species model with Euler transformation was used to estimate lower-bound total TCR beta diversity. TCRdb's own reprocessing of the public reads used fastp at Q25 and MiXCR and kept productive beta chains. A single entry per CDR3 protein holds the most common genes and DNA from its merged rows. The V and J calls and clone size are TCRdb's, not the authors'. Across this sample there are around 1.5 million distinct CDR3 sequences, with around 36% seen only once. The ten largest clones represent over 9% of the sample.

General conclusions and limits of the study: Because profiling used bulk unsorted PBMCs, naive and antigen-experienced compartments could not be compared conclusively. Estimates of total diversity based on one million sequenced T cells were considered lower bounds and underestimates. Observed TCR beta diversity per million T cells fell roughly linearly with age, and a significant reduction was already apparent by age approximately 41. Donor CMV infection status was unknown, potentially confounding age-related changes in expanded clonotypes. Observed TCR beta diversity correlated strongly with the percentage of naive T cells measured by flow cytometry. Compared with the aged group, more naive CD4+ T cells, fewer expanded clones and increased TCR diversity were shown by the long-lived group, suggesting age selection.

The donors were roughly 39 Caucasian individuals from Russia, aged roughly 6 to 100 years, who were systemically healthy. Approximately 10 milliliters of peripheral blood were collected from each donor into EDTA-treated Vacutainer tubes. PBMCs were isolated by Ficoll-Paque density-gradient centrifugation, with at least 7 million obtained per sample. Trizol reagent was used to extract total RNA from PBMCs, with at least 5.5 micrograms per sample. For every donor, an aliquot of PBMCs went through flow cytometry to measure the percentages of naive CD45RAhigh/CD27high T cells. The sequence links TRBV2 to TRBJ2-2; a confident D gene designation cannot be given. Sequencing was performed on blood. This TCR came from a woman in her 30s in good health. The CDR3: CASKLGGETGELFF. The sequence in DNA is TGTGCCAGCAAACTGGGCGGAGAAACCGGGGAGCTGTTTTTT.